Below, 7 T cell receptor beta chains from the same sample are listed, as sequenced in a study of cytomegalovirus exposure and HLA in healthy donors. The PCR ran on 60 Vbeta and 13 Jbeta primers. This table comes from immunoSEQ multiplex PCR, and its TCRdb copy is limited to in-frame clones, with some not included. The sample has about 200,000 clones; roughly 79% are singletons. Material: PBMCs. These receptors came from a man aged 30-40 years in good health and CMV-seronegative.

This clone was observed a handful of times. The chain combines TRBV29-1 with TRBJ1-1, with 7 bases fitting TRBD1. V dropped 3 bases and J dropped 7; count of bases not matched to a gene: 5. The CDR3 sequence is 12 residues long. Germline V gives CDR1 SQVTM, CDR2 ANQGSEA. The CDR3: CSVETGTVEAFF. DNA for the CDR3: TGCAGCGTTGAGACTGGGACAGTTGAAGCTTTCTTT.

J is TRBJ2-3 and V is TRBV9; 7 bases line up with TRBD2. Germline CDR1 and CDR2: SGDLS and YYNGEE. The CDR3 spans 15 residues. J lost 0 bases, V lost 3 bases, and 4 bases had no gene match. The CDR3 region is CASSGHSGSTDTQYF. As DNA, the CDR3 is TGTGCCAGCAGCGGGCATAGCGGGAGCACAGATACGCAGTATTTT.

V gene TRBV27 combines with J gene TRBJ2-7, with 10 nucleotides matching TRBD2. The CDR3 is 14 residues long. Germline V gene lookup returns CDR1 MNHEY and CDR2 SMNVEV (reference sequence). V shed 5 bases, J shed 7 bases, and the junction held 8 bases outside the gene matches. The CDR3 DNA reads TGTGCCAGCAGTCCGCAGCGGGAGGGCCTTGAGCAGTACTTC. This encodes CASSPQREGLEQYF.

The chain uses TRBV11-2 and TRBJ2-7; TRBD1 agrees at 8 bases. The CDR3 extends over 15 amino acids. J gave up 1 base and V 7 bases, and 9 bases lay outside the gene matches. Germline values: CDR1 SGHAT, CDR2 FQNNGV. Here the CDR3 reads CASTHRGVNSYEQYF. As DNA, the CDR3 is TGTGCCAGCACCCACAGGGGGGTAAATTCCTACGAGCAGTACTTC.

This clone has only a few counts. The V and J genes are TRBV28 and TRBJ2-7; 8 bases fit TRBD1. V lost 6 bases and J lost 1; bases outside the gene matches: 11. CDR1 is MDHEN, CDR2 SYDVKM, per germline. The CDR3 is 16 residues long. The DNA for the CDR3 is TGTGCCAGCAGCTCCACCCGACAGGGGCCTTCCTACGAGCAGTACTTC. Translated, it gives CASSSTRQGPSYEQYF.

The J gene is TRBJ2-1, the V gene TRBV5-1; 8 positions match TRBD2. The CDR3 runs 15 residues. Germline V CDR1 and CDR2: SGHRS, YFSETQ. J lost 6 bases, V lost 0 bases, and 5 bases had no gene match. The CDR3 DNA reads as TGCGCCAGCAGCTTGGATAGCGGGAACGCCAATGAGCAGTTCTTC. Translating gives CASSLDSGNANEQFF. Using reference TRBV5-1 and TRBJ2-1 for the parts outside the CDR3, the full variable domain is KAGVTQTPRYLIKTRGQQVTLSCSPISGHRSVSWYQQTPGQGLQFLFEYFSETQRNKGNFPGRFSGRQFSNSRSEMNVSTLELGDSALYLCASSLDSGNANEQFFGPGTRLTVL.

V gene TRBV27 combines with J gene TRBJ1-2, with D maybe TRBD1 (5 bases). Trimming removed 5 bases at V and 1 base at J, with 14 bases between. This CDR3 region has 15 residues. Germline V gene sequence: CDR1 MNHEY, CDR2 SMNVEV (reference sequence). The CDR3 bases are TGTGCCAGCAGTCAGGGAAAGGCCGGTAACTATGGCTACACCTTC. Translated: CASSQGKAGNYGYTF.